Listed here are 7 T cell receptor beta chains from one sample, sequenced in a study of blood T cell repertoires in COVID-19. Only in-frame clones appear in the TCRdb table, and some are missing; sequencing was by immunoSEQ multiplex PCR. The table records 12,000 or so clones, 75% to 90% of them present only once. Material for sequencing was peripheral blood. Source of these receptors: a human donor in a cohort sampled during active COVID-19.

V and J are TRBV2 and TRBJ2-5; 7 bases fit TRBD1. The CDR3 runs to 14 residues. The V segment lost 8 bases and the J segment 5 bases; nucleotides outside the gene matches: 11. Germline values: CDR1 SNHLY, CDR2 FYNNEI. The CDR3 DNA is TGTGCCAGCCTAAACAGGGGCCCAAAGGAGACCCAGTACTTC. Amino acid sequence: CASLNRGPKETQYF.

The chain carries TRBV5-1 and TRBJ2-1, with 7 bases aligning to TRBD1. Germline V gene lookup returns CDR1 SGHRS and CDR2 YFSETQ. The CDR3 is 17 amino acids. V shed 0 bases and J 3 bases; nucleotides not matched to a gene: 9. The CDR3: CASSLALGSGGYNEQFF. DNA of the CDR3: TGCGCCAGCAGCTTGGCCCTAGGGTCAGGGGGCTACAATGAGCAGTTCTTC. Drawing the rest from reference TRBV5-1 and TRBJ2-1, the complete variable domain is KAGVTQTPRYLIKTRGQQVTLSCSPISGHRSVSWYQQTPGQGLQFLFEYFSETQRNKGNFPGRFSGRQFSNSRSEMNVSTLELGDSALYLCASSLALGSGGYNEQFFGPGTRLTVL.

The J gene is TRBJ1-6, the V gene TRBV10-2; possible D gene TRBD1, 6 bases. Trimming left V 6 bases short and J 8 bases short, with 11 bases between. The germline gives CDR1 WSHSY, CDR2 SAAADI. The CDR3 totals 13 residues. CDR3 in amino acids: CASRDYRDSPLHF. In DNA, the CDR3 is TGCGCCAGCAGAGACTACAGGGATTCACCCCTCCACTTT.

This chain uses TRBV7-8 with TRBJ1-1; D is uncertain. The CDR3 has 11 residues. Trimming shortened V by 0 bases and J by 7 bases, and 3 bases separated the two germline ends. Per germline, CDR1 SGHVS and CDR2 FQNEAQ. CDR3 coding DNA: TGTGCCAGCAGCTTAGCCAGTGAAGCTTTCTTT. Translating gives CASSLASEAFF.

This chain uses TRBV30 with TRBJ1-1, with TRBD1 matching over 7 bases. The trim removed 2 bases at V and 1 base at J, leaving 1 base unmatched. This CDR3 is 13 amino acids long. CDR1 and CDR2 from the germline V gene are GTSNPN and SVGIG (reference sequence). The CDR3 DNA sequence: TGTGCCTGGAGTTGGGACAGGAACACTGAAGCTTTCTTT. Encoded protein: CAWSWDRNTEAFF.

V and J are TRBV28 and TRBJ2-7; unclear D gene. The V end was cut by 7 bases, the J end by 7 bases, with 8 bases between. This CDR3 has 10 amino acids. Germline lookup yields CDR1 MDHEN and CDR2 SYDVKM. For the CDR3, the DNA is TGTGCCAGCACCCCCCTAGAGCAGTACTTC. Protein sequence: CASTPLEQYF.

In its sample, this clone was seen a few times. This sequence joins TRBV6-2 or TRBV6-3 and TRBJ2-7; 8 bases fit TRBD2. V was clipped by 6 bases and J by 5 bases; unmatched bases: 12. Germline V gene data show CDR1 as MNHEY and CDR2 as SVGEGT. The length of the CDR3 is 15 residues. The CDR3 nucleotides are TGTGCCAGCAGCCACCGCCGGGGGGGCTTGGACGAGCAGTACTTC. Its translation: CASSHRRGGLDEQYF.